The sequence of this TCR beta chain was determined in a study of regulatory T cells in long-lasting Graves disease. Arm-PCR of CDR3 regions and iRepertoire HTBI primers were the basis on which TCR beta libraries were built. TCRdb recomputed calls from the multiplex PCR reads with MiXCR, one row per CDR3 protein. The sample lists 400,000 to 500,000 distinct CDR3 sequences; roughly 23% were seen once. In germline, CDR1 is SGHAT, CDR2 FQNNGV. V lost 5 bases and J lost 2, with 11 bases in between. The CDR3 extends over 14 amino acids. Time point described: persistent/refractory GD, antithyroid drugs over 5 years with positive TRAb. The TCR library was made from RNA that had been extracted from PBMCs in TRIzol.

The source of this sequence is a female donor with Graves disease. The J gene is TRBJ2-3, the V gene TRBV11-2, with D tentatively TRBD1 (6 bases). The specimen was peripheral blood mononuclear cells (PBMCs), collected when the disease was refractory, from a patient treated with antithyroid drugs. The CDR3 nucleotides read TGTGCCAGCAGCCTTAGACAGGCCACAGATACGCAGTATTTT. It codes for CASSLRQATDTQYF.